This T cell receptor (beta chain) was captured in a study of blood T cells in healthy people across ages. This clonotype appeared a few times. Its antigen remains unknown. Sample-barcoded 5' priming and a J-beta primer mix drove a second PCR of about 7 to 11 cycles. TCRdb reanalysed the 5' RACE reads using MiXCR and keeps one entry per CDR3 protein. Of 1.5 million to 1.9 million distinct CDR3 sequences in the sample, under 55% were seen once. Study-level findings and limits: Naive CD4+ cell counts and diversity both ran higher in long-lived than in aged donors. The fall in TCR beta diversity per million T cells was roughly linear with age.

From germline, CDR1 is DFQATT and CDR2 SNEGSKA (reference sequence). The CDR3 is made up of 13 amino acids. Trimming cost V 0 bases and J 3 bases, with 9 bases left between them. The donors, healthy Caucasians from Russia, were aged roughly 6 to 95. Each donor had around 9.8 milliliters of peripheral blood drawn. The genes are TRBV20-1 and TRBJ2-7; D might be TRBD2 (5 bases). Sample: blood. This TCR was recovered from a woman younger than 35 in good health. The DNA of the CDR3 is TGCAGTGCTAGAGATAGTGGAGGCTACGAGCAGTACTTC. Translation: CSARDSGGYEQYF.